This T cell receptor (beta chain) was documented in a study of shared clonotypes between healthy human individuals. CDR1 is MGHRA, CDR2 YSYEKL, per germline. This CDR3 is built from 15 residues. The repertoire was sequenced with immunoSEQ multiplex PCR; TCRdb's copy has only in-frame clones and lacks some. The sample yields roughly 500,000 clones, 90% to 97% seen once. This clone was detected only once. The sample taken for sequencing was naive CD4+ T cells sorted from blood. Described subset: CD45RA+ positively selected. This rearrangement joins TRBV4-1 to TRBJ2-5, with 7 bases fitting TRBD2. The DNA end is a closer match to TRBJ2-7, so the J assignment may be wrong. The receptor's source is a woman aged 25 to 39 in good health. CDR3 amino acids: CASSHPGGSSYEQYF. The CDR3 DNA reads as TGCGCCAGCAGCCACCCAGGCGGGAGCTCCTACGAGCAGTACTTC.